These T cell receptor beta chains were read from a single sample in a study of shared clonotypes between healthy human individuals. Libraries were prepared by immunoSEQ multiplex PCR; TCRdb keeps only in-frame clonotypes and omits some of them. This table has 2 million to 2.5 million clones, 90% to 95% appearing once. Sequencing used naive CD4+ T cells sorted from blood. The receptor set was obtained from a man aged 18 to 29 in good health. Each CDR3 is given with its conserved first and last residue. D genes are given only for firm matches. Clone size is stated in some rows and not others, as once, few, many or a class when expanded.

j_call	clone_size	cdr3_length	d_call	v_call	cdr3_aa	cdr3_nt
TRBJ1-1	-	15	-	TRBV7-8	CASSSPTAGDTEAFF	TGTGCCAGCAGCTCACCGACGGCGGGGGACACTGAAGCTTTCTTT
TRBJ2-5	-	17	-	TRBV30	CAWSVPGTAGSGETQYF	TGTGCCTGGAGTGTACCCGGGACTGCGGGGTCTGGGGAGACCCAGTACTTC
TRBJ1-6	-	15	TRBD1	TRBV9	CASSGGTGLNSPLHF	TGTGCCAGCAGCGGAGGGACAGGGCTTAATTCACCCCTCCACTTT
TRBJ2-3	once	14	-	TRBV9	CASSVAQYTDTQYF	TGTGCCAGCAGCGTAGCCCAATACACAGATACGCAGTATTTT
TRBJ2-2	-	16	TRBD2	TRBV28	CASSSPSGRFTGELFF	TGTGCCAGCAGTTCCCCTAGCGGGAGATTTACCGGGGAGCTGTTTTTT
TRBJ1-4	-	16	-	TRBV6-5	CASSYSSGASREKLFF	TGTGCCAGCAGTTACTCGAGCGGGGCAAGTCGCGAAAAACTGTTTTTT
TRBJ2-1	-	12	-	TRBV11-3	CASSLDPREQFF	TGTGCCAGCAGCTTAGATCCCCGGGAGCAGTTCTTC
TRBJ1-4	-	15	TRBD1	TRBV7-6	CASSLTQDRASRLFF	TGTGCCAGCAGCTTAACCCAGGACAGGGCGTCTCGCCTGTTTTTT
TRBJ1-1	once	11	-	TRBV20-1	CSATGVPEAFF	TGCAGTGCTACAGGGGTCCCTGAAGCTTTCTTT
TRBJ2-1	-	15	-	TRBV7-2	CASSLTASWKNEQFF	TGTGCCAGCAGCTTAACAGCGTCCTGGAAGAATGAGCAGTTCTTC
TRBJ1-2	many	14	-	TRBV2	CASSLGGLDYGYTF	TGTGCCAGCAGCCTCGGGGGGCTTGACTATGGCTACACCTTC
TRBJ2-1	-	15	TRBD1	TRBV7-7	CASSSGQKSYNEQFF	TGTGCTAGCAGCTCGGGACAGAAATCCTACAATGAGCAGTTCTTC
TRBJ1-2	-	15	-	TRBV9	CASSVVPPGRHGYTF	TGTGCCAGCAGCGTAGTCCCCCCAGGGAGGCATGGCTACACCTTC
TRBJ2-7	-	13	-	TRBV9	CASSVGTVYEQYF	TGTGCCAGCAGCGTAGGGACAGTCTACGAGCAGTACTTC
TRBJ2-5	-	13	-	TRBV11-1	CASQGRIRETQYF	TGTGCCAGCCAAGGGAGAATCAGAGAGACCCAGTACTTC
TRBJ2-7	once	13	-	TRBV7-2	CASSSFSSYEQYF	TGTGCCAGCAGCTCCTTTAGCTCCTACGAGCAGTACTTC
TRBJ2-7	-	14	-	TRBV7-7	CASSPNIGAYEQYF	TGTGCTAGCAGCCCGAATATAGGGGCCTACGAGCAGTACTTC
TRBJ2-7	-	14	TRBD2	TRBV6-1	CASSESGSSYEQYF	TGTGCCAGCAGTGAAAGCGGGAGCAGCTACGAGCAGTACTTC
TRBJ1-6	-	17	-	TRBV19	CASSIPSWEEKNSPLHF	TGTGCCAGTAGTATCCCCTCCTGGGAGGAGAAAAATTCACCCCTCCACTTT
TRBJ1-2	-	13	-	TRBV11-2	CASTPQWTVGYTF	TGTGCCAGCACCCCACAGTGGACGGTTGGCTACACCTTC
TRBJ2-7	once	15	TRBD2	TRBV14	CASSYYTGLAYEQYF	TGTGCCAGCAGCTACTACACGGGACTAGCCTACGAGCAGTACTTC
TRBJ2-7	-	14	TRBD2	TRBV28	CASSLPAGPYEQYF	TGTGCCAGCAGTTTACCAGCGGGGCCCTACGAGCAGTACTTC
TRBJ2-5	-	21	-	TRBV5-1	CASSLEGGRAEELWSSGTQYF	TGCGCCAGCAGCTTGGAGGGAGGACGAGCGGAGGAGTTATGGAGCTCCGGGACCCAGTACTTC
TRBJ1-1	-	14	-	TRBV5-4	CASTIRGENTEAFF	TGTGCCAGCACCATTCGTGGGGAGAACACTGAAGCTTTCTTT
TRBJ2-3	-	15	TRBD1	TRBV28	CASSSRGLGTDTQYF	TGTGCCAGCAGTTCCAGGGGGCTCGGCACAGATACGCAGTATTTT
TRBJ1-2	-	18	-	TRBV5-4	CASSLGAGSTSRSYGYTF	TGTGCCAGCAGCTTGGGGGCCGGGAGCACATCCCGGAGCTATGGCTACACCTTC
TRBJ2-5	-	17	-	TRBV2	CASSARQTGFRGETQYF	TGTGCCAGCAGTGCTCGACAGACAGGATTTAGGGGAGAGACCCAGTACTTC
TRBJ1-1	-	15	-	TRBV6-5	CASSRGGTANTEAFF	TGTGCCAGCAGCCGAGGAGGGACGGCGAACACTGAAGCTTTCTTT
TRBJ2-7	-	15	TRBD2	TRBV6-5	CASSFSLAGGSEQYF	TGTGCCAGCAGTTTTTCGCTAGCGGGAGGGTCCGAGCAGTACTTC
TRBJ1-1	many	13	-	TRBV11-2	CASSPRFGTEAFF	TGTGCCAGCAGCCCCCGGTTTGGCACTGAAGCTTTCTTT
TRBJ1-5	-	13	-	TRBV30	CAWSTARNQPQHF	TGTGCCTGGAGTACAGCGAGGAATCAGCCCCAGCATTTT
TRBJ2-5	-	13	TRBD1	TRBV11-2	CASSRGQGETQYF	TGTGCCAGCAGCCGCGGACAGGGGGAGACCCAGTACTTC
TRBJ1-5	-	15	-	TRBV5-4	CASSPGPGGHQPQHF	TGTGCCAGCAGCCCGGGACCGGGGGGCCATCAGCCCCAGCATTTT
TRBJ2-5	-	16	TRBD1	TRBV7-9	CASSLSLRTGRETQYF	TGTGCCAGCAGCTTATCCCTCAGGACAGGGAGGGAGACCCAGTACTTC
TRBJ2-1	-	12	-	TRBV30	CAWSGPTNEQFF	TGTGCCTGGAGTGGGCCAACTAATGAGCAGTTCTTC
TRBJ2-3	-	18	TRBD2	TRBV10-3	CAISGLAGGGIGTDTQYF	TGTGCCATCAGTGGACTAGCGGGAGGGGGCATTGGCACAGATACGCAGTATTTT
TRBJ1-2	-	15	TRBD1	TRBV30	CAWSFRDRPNYGYTF	TGTGCCTGGAGTTTCCGGGACAGACCTAACTATGGCTACACCTTC
TRBJ1-2	once	14	-	TRBV2	CASSEGGSNYGYTF	TGTGCCAGCAGTGAAGGGGGAAGTAACTATGGCTACACCTTC
TRBJ2-2	-	16	-	TRBV10-3	CAISPRLGPNTGELFF	TGTGCCATCAGCCCCCGGCTAGGCCCGAACACCGGGGAGCTGTTTTTT
TRBJ1-5	-	15	-	TRBV6-6	CASSYQGRGNQPQHF	TGTGCCAGCAGTTATCAGGGCCGGGGCAATCAGCCCCAGCATTTT
TRBJ2-7	-	14	-	TRBV7-9	CASSLESNSYEQYF	TGTGCCAGCAGCTTAGAATCAAACTCCTACGAGCAGTACTTC
TRBJ2-3	-	15	TRBD1	TRBV10-3	CAISGATGSTDTQYF	TGTGCCATCAGTGGGGCGACAGGGAGTACAGATACGCAGTATTTT
TRBJ2-2	-	18	-	TRBV29-1	CSVAFWRDSRYDTGELFF	TGCAGCGTTGCGTTCTGGCGGGACAGTAGATATGACACCGGGGAGCTGTTTTTT
TRBJ2-5	-	14	-	TRBV10-3	CASQGAPYQETQYF	TGTGCCAGTCAGGGAGCCCCGTACCAAGAGACCCAGTACTTC
TRBJ2-5	-	16	-	TRBV7-3	CASSLVGGAASETQYF	TGTGCCAGCAGCTTAGTCGGGGGCGCAGCGTCAGAGACCCAGTACTTC
TRBJ2-7	-	13	-	TRBV5-1	CASSLGDFYEQYF	TGCGCCAGCAGCTTGGGGGACTTCTACGAGCAGTACTTC
TRBJ1-4	-	15	-	TRBV15	CATSRDLRTEEKLFF	TGTGCCACCAGCAGAGACCTTCGGACAGAGGAAAAACTGTTTTTT
TRBJ1-4	-	14	TRBD1	TRBV2	CASSRQGAFEKLFF	TGTGCCAGCAGTCGACAGGGGGCCTTCGAAAAACTGTTTTTT
TRBJ2-7	-	11	-	TRBV11-2	CASSLNDEQYF	TGTGCCAGCAGCTTAAACGACGAGCAGTACTTC
TRBJ2-7	-	16	TRBD1	TRBV6-6	CASSYFPTGGSYEQYF	TGTGCCAGCAGTTATTTCCCCACAGGGGGGAGCTACGAGCAGTACTTC